One and the same sample provided the 31 T cell receptor beta chains below, sequenced in a study of cytomegalovirus exposure and HLA in healthy donors. PCR amplification relied on 60 Vbeta primers (plus 13 Jbeta primers). Some clones are missing from TCRdb's copy, which holds only in-frame ones; the method was immunoSEQ multiplex PCR. The data hold approximately 160,000 clones, with about three quarters observed a single time. Material: PBMCs. The receptors stem from a woman aged 45-65 years in good health and CMV-seropositive.

This clone came up a few times. This chain joins TRBV5-4 and TRBJ1-2, with a weak D call TRBD1 (6 bases). V was pared by 0 bases and J by 3 bases, with 12 bases between. Germline-derived CDR1 and CDR2 are SGHNT and YYREEE (reference sequence). This CDR3 has 15 amino acids. CDR3 in amino acids: CASSLGNRVDYGYTF. The CDR3 nucleotides read TGTGCCAGCAGCTTGGGGAACAGGGTGGACTATGGCTACACCTTC.

The rearrangement joins TRBV15 to TRBJ1-4; 9 bases match TRBD1. Germline CDR1 reads LNHNV; CDR2 reads YYDKDF (reference sequence). Trimming removed 9 bases from V and 7 bases from J; junction bases left unmatched: 6. This CDR3 comprises 13 residues. CDR3 in amino acids: CATSRDRVEKLFF. The CDR3 DNA is TGTGCCACTAGCCGGGACAGGGTTGAAAAACTGTTTTTT. The full variable domain, in which reference TRBV15 and TRBJ1-4 provide the parts outside the CDR3, is DAMVIQNPRYQVTQFGKPVTLSCSQTLNHNVMYWYQQKSSQAPKLLFHYYDKDFNNEADTPDNFQSRRPNTSFCFLDIRSPGLGDTAMYLCATSRDRVEKLFFGSGTQLSVL.

V is TRBV6-1 and J is TRBJ2-4, with D possibly matching TRBD1 (6 bases). V was trimmed by 6 bases and J by 6 bases, leaving 15 bases between them. The germline V gene encodes CDR1 MNHNS and CDR2 SASEGT. The CDR3 has 14 amino acids. The CDR3 is CASSTEQGGNIQYF. The CDR3, as DNA: TGTGCCAGCAGCACGGAACAGGGCGGAAACATTCAGTACTTC.

This clone was picked up a small number of times. The V gene is TRBV5-6, the J gene TRBJ2-1, with 8 bases lining up with TRBD2. The V and J ends lost 4 bases and 2 bases, in that order; junction bases with no gene match: 5. Germline V gene sequence: CDR1 SGHDT, CDR2 YYEEEE. The CDR3 has 15 amino acids. In DNA, the CDR3 is TGTGCCAGCAGCCGGGGACTAGGGCCCTACAATGAGCAGTTCTTC. Encoded protein: CASSRGLGPYNEQFF.

The chain is built from TRBV10-3 and TRBJ1-2, with D unresolved. Per the germline V gene, CDR1 is ENHRY and CDR2 is SYGVKD. The CDR3 spans 16 residues. Trimming stripped 5 bases from V and 8 bases from J, with 24 bases between. The CDR3 here is CAISHGQRAGMGGYTF. The CDR3 DNA is TGTGCCATCAGTCATGGGCAGAGGGCCGGAATGGGGGGCTACACCTTC.

The rearrangement joins TRBV15 to TRBJ2-2; 10 bases agree with TRBD1. The CDR3 spans 16 residues. V dropped 6 bases and J dropped 2; count of bases not matched to a gene: 6. CDR1 and CDR2 from the germline V gene are LNHNV and YYDKDF (reference sequence). Here the CDR3 reads CATRTGGTLNTGELFF. DNA for the CDR3: TGTGCCACCAGGACAGGGGGCACACTTAACACCGGGGAGCTGTTTTTT.

This rearrangement joins TRBV19 to TRBJ2-6; tentative D call: TRBD2 (6 bases). The CDR3 is 17 residues long. The germline CDR1 and CDR2 sequences are LNHDA and SQIVND (reference sequence). V was trimmed by 8 bases and J by 0 bases, leaving 17 bases between them. The CDR3 is CASGSGLLSSGANVLTF. CDR3 DNA sequence: TGTGCCAGTGGCTCGGGACTCTTGAGCTCTGGGGCCAACGTCCTGACTTTC.

The genes are TRBV7-3 and TRBJ2-7, with 8 positions matching TRBD1. The V and J ends lost 5 bases and 7 bases, in that order; junction bases with no gene match: 10. The germline gives CDR1 SGHTA, CDR2 FQGTGA. This CDR3 has 14 residues. The DNA of the CDR3 is TGTGCCAGCAGCGCGGGGACAGGCAAGGGAGAGCAGTACTTC. Encoded protein: CASSAGTGKGEQYF.

The V call is TRBV7-9, the J call TRBJ2-1; the D gene is possibly TRBD2 (6 bases). The V end lost 5 bases, the J end lost 6 bases, and 29 bases lay between the germline ends. This CDR3 spans 19 amino acids. CDR1 and CDR2 from the germline V gene are SEHNR and FQNEAQ (reference sequence). The chain's CDR3 is CASSLGFRGESAEINEQFF. The CDR3 coding sequence is TGTGCCAGCAGCCTAGGGTTTCGCGGGGAGTCAGCAGAGATCAATGAGCAGTTCTTC.

This chain uses TRBV28 with TRBJ2-4; maybe TRBD2 (7 bases). Deletions cut 6 bases from V and 12 bases from J, with 30 bases between. The germline V gene encodes CDR1 MDHEN and CDR2 SYDVKM. The CDR3 has 17 amino acids. CDR3 bases: TGTGCCAGCAGCCATCCGACTTTGACTAGCAGGAAGGACAGTCAGTACTTC. It is translated as CASSHPTLTSRKDSQYF.

The sample holds a few counts of this clone. The chain employs TRBV19 and TRBJ2-7; 8 bases are a match to TRBD1. V dropped 4 bases and J dropped 3; count of bases not matched to a gene: 11. Germline CDR1 reads LNHDA; CDR2 reads SQIVND (reference sequence). The CDR3 is 16 amino acids. CDR3 nucleotides: TGTGCCAGTAGTACGCGACAGGGGCAGGGTGGCTACGAGCAGTACTTC. As protein: CASSTRQGQGGYEQYF.

The chain carries TRBV6-5 and TRBJ1-1, with 8 bases identical to TRBD1. With 0 bases clipped from V and 7 bases from J, the junction kept 7 bases outside the gene matches. This CDR3 comprises 15 residues. Germline loops: CDR1 MNHEY, CDR2 SVGAGI. The CDR3 sequence: CASSYSGTGRIEAFF. The CDR3 coding sequence is TGTGCCAGCAGTTACTCTGGGACAGGCCGCATTGAAGCTTTCTTT.

This chain's CDR3 is CASSLTPRQGQESTDTQYF. The CDR3 bases are TGTGCCAGCAGCTTAACGCCCCGGCAGGGTCAAGAAAGCACAGATACGCAGTATTTT. J is TRBJ2-3 and V is TRBV7-3; possibly TRBD1 for D (5 bases). The ends were cut back, 0 bases at V and 0 bases at J, with 19 bases in the middle. CDR1 is SGHTA and CDR2 is FQGTGA in the germline V gene. The CDR3 has 19 residues.

The chain recombines TRBV28 with TRBJ2-3, with a tentative D call TRBD2 (5 bases). Trimming stripped 11 bases from V and 1 base from J, with 13 bases between. CDR3 length: 13 amino acids. In germline, CDR1 is MDHEN, CDR2 SYDVKM. DNA for the CDR3: TGTGCCGGCCGGGGATCGGGCACAGATACGCAGTATTTT. It specifies CAGRGSGTDTQYF.

V gene TRBV30 combines with J gene TRBJ1-6; TRBD1 agrees at 11 bases. Trimming took 4 bases from V and 6 from J; bases not matched to a gene: 5. The V gene's germline CDR1 is GTSNPN and CDR2 SVGIG (reference sequence). The CDR3 consists of 15 residues. CDR3 in amino acids: CAWIRTGGGNSPLHF. The CDR3 DNA follows: TGTGCCTGGATCCGGACAGGGGGCGGTAATTCACCCCTCCACTTT.

The chain carries TRBV30 and TRBJ1-2; D perhaps matches TRBD1 (6 bases). This CDR3 spans 13 amino acids. Trimming stripped 0 bases from V and 3 bases from J, with 8 bases between. Germline V gene lookup returns CDR1 GTSNPN and CDR2 SVGIG (reference sequence). CDR3 region: CAWSVGGDYGYTF. CDR3 in DNA: TGTGCCTGGAGTGTAGGGGGTGACTATGGCTACACCTTC.

With regard to this clone: Relative to the germline gene, one junction end is altered; a read error may explain this. The chain carries TRBV18 and TRBJ2-1, with D perhaps matching TRBD2 (5 bases). CDR3 length: 13 residues. Germline values: CDR1 KGHSH, CDR2 LQKENI. The CDR3, as DNA: TGTGCCAGCTCACCGGCGGAGGCGGAGCTCGGCATCTTC. Translation: CASSPAEAELGIF.

The J gene is TRBJ1-1, the V gene TRBV7-8; TRBD1 might be the D (6 bases). The germline V gene encodes CDR1 SGHVS and CDR2 FQNEAQ. V lost 0 bases and J 10 bases, leaving 12 bases between the germline ends. The CDR3 covers 13 residues. The DNA of the CDR3 is TGTGCCAGCAGCTTAGCGGGGGGGCCCCGAGCTTTCTTT. It specifies CASSLAGGPRAFF.

The chain uses TRBV7-9 and TRBJ2-5; possible D gene TRBD2, 5 bases. With the DNA end fitting TRBJ2-7 better, the J assignment may be wrong. Germline CDR1 is SEHNR and CDR2 is FQNEAQ (reference sequence). This CDR3 is 13 amino acids long. Here the CDR3 reads CASSLDEGSEQYF. The DNA for the CDR3 is TGTGCCAGCAGCTTAGATGAAGGGAGCGAGCAGTACTTC.

The chain joins TRBV28 to TRBJ2-3; 7 bases line up with TRBD1. Germline V CDR1 and CDR2: MDHEN, SYDVKM. The CDR3 has 14 amino acids. Unmatched junction bases numbered 3, after V lost 4 bases and J lost 2 bases. CDR3 loop: CASSWTGLTDTQYF. The CDR3 DNA reads TGTGCCAGCAGTTGGACAGGACTCACAGATACGCAGTATTTT.

For this clone: A junction boundary mismatches the germline segment, possibly from a read error. This chain connects TRBV28 to TRBJ1-5; D is undetermined. This CDR3 comprises 12 residues. The germline CDR1 and CDR2 sequences are MDHEN and SYDVKM. The CDR3 nucleotides read TGTGCCAGCAATTTATATCAGCGGCCCCAGCATTTT. Its protein is CASNLYQRPQHF. Full variable domain (rest looked up from reference TRBV28 and TRBJ1-5): DVKVTQSSRYLVKRTGEKVFLECVQDMDHENMFWYRQDPGLGLRLIYFSYDVKMKEKGDIPEGYSVSREKKERFSLILESASTNQTSMYLCASNLYQRPQHFGDGTRLSIL.

This clone was seen a few times. Other DNA sequences in the same sample also yield this CDR3. This sequence joins TRBV7-9 and TRBJ1-1; tentatively, D is TRBD1 (6 bases). The V gene lost 1 base and the J gene lost 4 bases, with 10 bases spanning the gap. The CDR3 spans 14 residues. The germline CDR1 and CDR2 sequences are SEHNR and FQNEAQ (reference sequence). The CDR3 bases are TGTGCCAGCAGCTTAGAAGGGGGGGGCACTGAAGCTTTCTTT. Amino acid sequence: CASSLEGGGTEAFF.

The chain joins TRBV7-2 to TRBJ2-5; weak D call: TRBD2 (5 bases). The V end lost 4 bases, the J end lost 3 bases, and 15 bases lay between the germline ends. Germline-derived CDR1 and CDR2 are SGHTA and FQGNSA. This CDR3 region has 15 residues. In nucleotides, the CDR3 is TGTGCCAGCAGCTCCGCCGAGGGTTTCGAAGAGACCCAGTACTTC. Translation gives CASSSAEGFEETQYF.

This clone was observed once. The rearrangement links TRBV15 to TRBJ1-2, with 9 nucleotides matching TRBD1. The CDR3 runs to 15 residues. The germline V gene encodes CDR1 LNHNV and CDR2 YYDKDF (reference sequence). After removal of 5 bases from V and 5 bases from J, the junction contained 9 bases not matched to a gene. Here the CDR3 reads CATSEGQGTIYGYTF. The CDR3, as DNA: TGTGCCACCAGCGAAGGACAGGGGACGATATATGGCTACACCTTC.

The chain carries TRBV27 and TRBJ1-5; D is unclear. Germline assignment: CDR1 MNHEY and CDR2 SMNVEV (reference sequence). This CDR3 has 17 residues. With 6 bases removed from V and 7 bases from J, the gap between germline ends came to 25 bases. CDR3 coding DNA: TGTGCCAGCAGCTTAACCCTCCGAGGGCCCCCCGACCAGCCCCAGCATTTT. It codes for CASSLTLRGPPDQPQHF.

The gene calls are TRBV12-5 and TRBJ2-7, with D perhaps TRBD2 (6 bases). Trimming removed 4 bases at V and 2 bases at J, with 12 bases between. The CDR3 runs 14 residues. Germline-derived CDR1 and CDR2 are LGHNT and FRNRAP. The DNA of the CDR3 is TGTGCTAGTGGTTGGGAGGACTGGGCCTACGAGCAGTACTTC. Its translation is CASGWEDWAYEQYF.

The rearrangement links TRBV7-9 to TRBJ1-1, with D tentatively TRBD1 (6 bases). With 3 bases removed from V and 5 bases from J, the gap between germline ends came to 13 bases. CDR1 and CDR2 from the germline V gene are SEHNR and FQNEAQ (reference sequence). The CDR3 sequence is 14 residues long. The DNA for the CDR3 is TGTGCCAGCAGCTTTGAGGGAGGGGGGACTGAAGCTTTCTTT. Residues: CASSFEGGGTEAFF.

This clone was observed a single time. The V call is TRBV15, the J call TRBJ1-5; D is possibly TRBD1 (5 bases). The germline V gene encodes CDR1 LNHNV and CDR2 YYDKDF (reference sequence). The CDR3 extends over 14 amino acids. V lost 1 base and J lost 4, with 8 bases in between. This CDR3 reads CATSRAQENQPQHF. The CDR3, as DNA: TGTGCCACCAGCAGAGCACAGGAAAATCAGCCCCAGCATTTT.

This CDR3 reads CASSIRERRSTDTQYF. The DNA for the CDR3 is TGTGCCAGTAGTATTAGGGAGCGGAGGAGCACAGATACGCAGTATTTT. The rearrangement uses TRBV19 and TRBJ2-3; TRBD2 is a possible D gene (5 bases). V was cut by 3 bases and J by 0 bases, with 13 bases left in between. In germline, CDR1 is LNHDA, CDR2 SQIVND (reference sequence). This CDR3 comprises 16 residues.

This rearrangement joins TRBV19 to TRBJ2-2, with D unresolved. Trimming took off 2 bases at V and 1 base at J, with 11 bases between the two ends. CDR3 size: 16 residues. CDR1 and CDR2 from the germline V gene are LNHDA and SQIVND (reference sequence). CDR3 bases: TGTGCCAGTAGTATAAATGGCAGAAAGAACACCGGGGAGCTGTTTTTT. It is translated as CASSINGRKNTGELFF.

The V call is TRBV10-3, the J call TRBJ1-1; a possible D gene is TRBD1 (6 bases). The CDR3 is 11 amino acids. Germline loops: CDR1 ENHRY, CDR2 SYGVKD. The V gene lost 11 bases and the J gene lost 8 bases, with 15 bases spanning the gap. Here the CDR3 reads CAGGGPNEAFF. The CDR3 nucleotides read TGTGCCGGGGGCGGACCTAACGAAGCTTTCTTT.